Below, 9 T cell receptor beta chains from the same sample are listed, as sequenced in a study of long-term antiretroviral therapy in people with HIV. It was version v3.0 of the immunoSEQ assay that was run at survey level. This table comes from immunoSEQ multiplex PCR, and its TCRdb copy is limited to in-frame clones, with some not included. The sample lists roughly 30,000 clones; roughly 88% were seen once. This specimen consisted of unsorted PBMCs, obtained 0.8 years before starting antiretroviral therapy. The receptors were sampled from a man aged 18-30 years with HIV.

The gene calls are TRBV5-6 and TRBJ2-1; TRBD1 agrees at 8 bases. The CDR3 runs to 14 residues. The V gene's germline CDR1 is SGHDT and CDR2 YYEEEE. V was clipped by 2 bases and J by 8 bases; unmatched bases: 6. The CDR3 DNA follows: TGTGCCAGCAGCTTACAGGGGGTCACTTATGAGCAGTTCTTC. It encodes CASSLQGVTYEQFF. The variable domain in full, completed from reference TRBV5-6 and TRBJ2-1, reads DAGVTQSPTHLIKTRGQQVTLRCSPKSGHDTVSWYQQALGQGPQFIFQYYEEEERQRGNFPDRFSGHQFPNYSSELNVNALLLGDSALYLCASSLQGVTYEQFFGPGTRLTVL.

The rearrangement links TRBV30 to TRBJ1-5, with D unresolved. Between the trimmed V and J ends, which lost 2 bases and 3 bases, there was a span of 8 bases. CDR1 is GTSNPN and CDR2 is SVGIG in the germline V gene (reference sequence). The CDR3 is 13 amino acids. CDR3 nucleotide sequence: TGTGCCTGGAGTTTAGTGAACAATCAGCCCCAGCATTTT. Translation gives CAWSLVNNQPQHF. The whole variable domain, filled in from reference TRBV30 and TRBJ1-5, reads SQTIHQWPATLVQPVGSPLSLECTVEGTSNPNLYWYRQAAGRGLQLLFYSVGIGQISSEVPQNLSASRPQDRQFILSSKKLLLSDSGFYLCAWSLVNNQPQHFGDGTRLSIL.

The chain uses TRBV10-3 and TRBJ1-1; D might be TRBD1 (5 bases). Trimming took 4 bases from V and 5 from J, leaving 17 bases between them. Looked up from germline, CDR1 is ENHRY and CDR2 is SYGVKD. This CDR3 contains 15 residues. CDR3 residues: CAISGYQGERTEAFF. For the CDR3, the DNA is TGTGCCATCAGTGGTTATCAGGGTGAGAGAACTGAAGCTTTCTTT.

V and J are TRBV7-3 and TRBJ2-3, with 11 bases that match TRBD1. Germline V gene sequence: CDR1 SGHTA, CDR2 FQGTGA. The CDR3 has 16 amino acids. V was pared by 5 bases and J by 0 bases, with 4 bases of the junction left unmatched. DNA of the CDR3: TGTGCCAGCAGCGGGGACAGGGGGACAAGCACAGATACGCAGTATTTT. As protein: CASSGDRGTSTDTQYF.

The chain joins TRBV5-4 to TRBJ2-2, with 7 positions matching TRBD2. The CDR3 loop spans 14 amino acids. Germline loops: CDR1 SGHNT, CDR2 YYREEE (reference sequence). V dropped 5 bases and J dropped 4; count of bases not matched to a gene: 5. The CDR3, as DNA: TGTGCCAGCAGTGGAGCGGGGCCCACCGGGGAGCTGTTTTTT. Translation: CASSGAGPTGELFF.

The gene calls are TRBV7-8 and TRBJ2-2; D possibly corresponds to TRBD1 (5 bases). The CDR3 loop spans 17 amino acids. The V and J ends lost 5 bases and 0 bases respectively, with 16 bases between them. The germline V gene has CDR1 SGHVS and CDR2 FQNEAQ. This chain's CDR3 is CASSLTQGEANTGELFF. Here the CDR3 DNA reads TGTGCCAGCAGCCTAACCCAGGGTGAGGCGAACACCGGGGAGCTGTTTTTT. Based on the CDR3 plus reference TRBV7-8 and TRBJ2-2, the full variable domain is GAGVSQSPRYKVAKRGQDVALRCDPISGHVSLFWYQQALGQGPEFLTYFQNEAQLDKSGLPSDRFFAERPEGSVSTLKIQRTQQEDSAVYLCASSLTQGEANTGELFFGEGSRLTVL.

This chain connects TRBV7-8 to TRBJ1-2; no clear D gene. Trimming removed 4 bases at V and 3 bases at J, with 15 bases between. This CDR3 comprises 15 residues. Germline V gene lookup returns CDR1 SGHVS and CDR2 FQNEAQ. In DNA, the CDR3 is TGTGCCAGCAGCTACGGACTCCTCGGAGACTATGGCTACACCTTC. It specifies CASSYGLLGDYGYTF.

V and J are TRBV19 and TRBJ1-5; a possible D gene is TRBD1 (5 bases). Trimming took off 2 bases at V and 7 bases at J, with 6 bases between the two ends. This CDR3 contains 12 residues. Germline V gives CDR1 LNHDA, CDR2 SQIVND (reference sequence). The CDR3 DNA reads TGTGCCAGTAGTATACGGGGGCAGCCCCAGCATTTT. It encodes CASSIRGQPQHF.

The chain combines TRBV6-5 with TRBJ1-6, with D possibly matching TRBD1 (5 bases). CDR1 and CDR2 (germline): MNHEY, SVGAGI. This CDR3 spans 15 amino acids. V lost 6 bases and J lost 9, with 18 bases in between. The CDR3 reads CASRPQGSGFSPLHF. CDR3 bases: TGTGCCAGCAGGCCTCAGGGTTCAGGATTTTCACCCCTCCACTTT.